Described below is a single T cell receptor (beta chain) sequence and its context. As processed by the authors: Nucleated cell number was recorded as an estimate derived from reference gene primer amplification. Only in-frame clones appear in the TCRdb table, and some are missing; sequencing was by immunoSEQ multiplex PCR. That table is the source of V, J and clone size, and D and trimming were worked out from the DNA. This repertoire shows approximately 160,000 clones, 75% to 85% found once; its top ten account for about 7%. The germline gives CDR1 MNHEY, CDR2 SVGAGI. The CDR3 is 13 residues long. The V gene lost 7 bases and the J gene lost 6 bases, with 10 bases spanning the gap. This record belongs to a study of blood T cell repertoires in COVID-19. About the study: The United States, Italy and Spain provided the acute and convalescent COVID-19 samples. The cDNA or gDNA used as material had been derived from T cells, B-cell-depleted T cells, or PBMCs.

The chain is built from TRBV6-5 and TRBJ1-6; D may be TRBD1 (5 bases). The receptor comes from a woman aged 45 to 65 in a cohort sampled during active or convalescent COVID-19. Sequences were obtained from peripheral blood. The CDR3 loop is CASNQGINSPLHF. The CDR3 nucleotides are TGTGCCAGCAACCAGGGCATTAATTCACCCCTCCACTTT.